These 13 T cell receptor beta chains came from one sample sequenced in a study of cytomegalovirus exposure and HLA in healthy donors. The primer mix had 60 Vbeta and 13 Jbeta primers. Repertoires were generated with immunoSEQ multiplex PCR, while TCRdb's copy carries only in-frame clones and drops some. The data show about 130,000 clones, with over 60% seen just once and over 10% held by the top ten. The sequenced material came from PBMCs. Receptors were obtained from a woman aged 40 to 50 in good health and CMV-seropositive.

The chain joins TRBV6-5 to TRBJ1-1, with D possibly TRBD1 on 6 matching bases. The CDR3 covers 14 residues. Germline V gene sequence: CDR1 MNHEY, CDR2 SVGAGI. Trimming left V 5 bases short and J 1 base short, with 11 bases between. CDR3 loop: CASSHRTANTEAFF. The CDR3 DNA is TGTGCCAGCAGTCACCGGACAGCGAACACTGAAGCTTTCTTT.

This chain joins TRBV10-3 and TRBJ2-2, with 8 bases matching TRBD2. From germline, CDR1 is ENHRY and CDR2 SYGVKD. The CDR3 covers 19 residues. Trimming removed 2 bases from V and 5 bases from J; junction bases left unmatched: 16. The chain's CDR3 is CAISENPAGVSRGTGELFF. The CDR3 DNA sequence: TGTGCCATCAGTGAGAATCCAGCGGGAGTCTCCCGGGGAACCGGGGAGCTGTTTTTT.

The chain is built from TRBV15 and TRBJ2-1; D unclear. The CDR3 has 15 residues. V shed 0 bases and J shed 0 bases, with 6 bases lying between them. The germline V gene encodes CDR1 LNHNV and CDR2 YYDKDF (reference sequence). The CDR3 spells CATSRDPSSYNEQFF. The CDR3 DNA reads as TGTGCCACCAGCAGAGACCCGAGCTCCTACAATGAGCAGTTCTTC. Based on the CDR3 plus reference TRBV15 and TRBJ2-1, the full variable domain is DAMVIQNPRYQVTQFGKPVTLSCSQTLNHNVMYWYQQKSSQAPKLLFHYYDKDFNNEADTPDNFQSRRPNTSFCFLDIRSPGLGDTAMYLCATSRDPSSYNEQFFGPGTRLTVL.

The chain recombines TRBV5-6 with TRBJ2-6; no firm D call. CDR3 size: 16 residues. CDR1 is SGHDT, CDR2 YYEEEE, per germline. Trimming cost V 3 bases and J 0 bases, with 10 bases left between them. This chain's CDR3 is CASSYLLPSGANVLTF. The CDR3 nucleotides are TGTGCCAGCAGCTATTTACTCCCCTCTGGGGCCAACGTCCTGACTTTC.

Only a few counts were recorded for this clone. The genes are TRBV18 and TRBJ2-2, with D unclear. Trimming removed 1 base from V and 1 base from J, with 10 bases in between. CDR1 is KGHSH, CDR2 LQKENI, per germline. There are 16 residues in the CDR3. The CDR3 protein is CASSPRQAQNTGELFF. The CDR3 DNA follows: TGTGCCAGCTCACCACGCCAGGCCCAGAACACCGGGGAGCTGTTTTTT.

This clone was observed a few times. The chain combines TRBV30 with TRBJ1-1; no firm D call. The CDR3 loop spans 13 amino acids. The V end lost 7 bases, the J end lost 8 bases, and 20 bases lay between the germline ends. Germline CDR1 reads GTSNPN; CDR2 reads SVGIG (reference sequence). In DNA, the CDR3 is TGTGCCTTTACGCCCTCGGGATGGGCCGAAGCTTTCTTT. This gives the protein CAFTPSGWAEAFF.

This clone was observed a single time. This chain connects TRBV2 to TRBJ2-1, with 9 bases matching TRBD2. The V gene end was trimmed by 11 bases and the J gene end by 6 bases; junction bases not matched to a gene: 11. In germline, CDR1 is SNHLY, CDR2 FYNNEI. The CDR3 extends over 14 amino acids. CDR3 in amino acids: CAGLLAGVSNEQFF. The CDR3 DNA follows: TGTGCCGGGTTGTTAGCGGGAGTAAGCAATGAGCAGTTCTTC. The whole variable domain, filled in from reference TRBV2 and TRBJ2-1, reads EPEVTQTPSHQVTQMGQEVILRCVPISNHLYFYWYRQILGQKVEFLVSFYNNEISEKSEIFDDQFSVERPDGSNFTLKIRSTKLEDSAMYFCAGLLAGVSNEQFFGPGTRLTVL.

V is TRBV11-2 and J is TRBJ1-4; no clear D gene. The CDR3 consists of 16 residues. Germline CDR1 reads SGHAT; CDR2 reads FQNNGV. The V and J ends lost 1 base and 0 bases respectively, with 9 bases between them. The CDR3 is CASSLGQPTTNEKLFF. CDR3 bases: TGTGCCAGCAGCTTAGGGCAACCCACAACTAATGAAAAACTGTTTTTT. Supplemented by reference TRBV11-2 and TRBJ1-4, the full variable domain reads EAGVAQSPRYKIIEKRQSVAFWCNPISGHATLYWYQQILGQGPKLLIQFQNNGVVDDSQLPKDRFSAERLKGVDSTLKIQPAKLEDSAVYLCASSLGQPTTNEKLFFGSGTQLSVL.

This clone has more than one count but fewer than ten. The rearrangement uses TRBV7-2 and TRBJ1-1; 9 bases are shared with TRBD1. The CDR3 totals 13 residues. CDR1 is SGHTA, CDR2 FQGNSA, per germline. V was clipped by 8 bases and J by 7 bases; unmatched bases: 8. The CDR3 protein is CASPGQGRVEAFF. The CDR3 coding sequence is TGTGCCAGCCCCGGACAGGGGCGGGTTGAAGCTTTCTTT.

The rearrangement joins TRBV25-1 to TRBJ2-5, with 7 positions matching TRBD1. The germline V gene encodes CDR1 MGHDK and CDR2 SYGVNS. This CDR3 has 14 amino acids. Trimming took 2 bases from V and 7 from J; bases not matched to a gene: 7. The DNA of the CDR3 is TGTGCCAGCAGTGAAAGGGACAGTACGGGGACCCAGTACTTC. Amino acids: CASSERDSTGTQYF.

The chain carries TRBV6-1 and TRBJ1-5; maybe TRBD1 (5 bases). This CDR3 is built from 14 residues. Trimming took off 8 bases at V and 1 base at J, with 12 bases between the two ends. Per the germline V gene, CDR1 is MNHNS and CDR2 is SASEGT. CDR3: CASWGGWSNQPQHF. For the CDR3, the DNA is TGTGCCAGCTGGGGGGGATGGAGCAATCAGCCCCAGCATTTT.

This chain links TRBV6-5 with TRBJ2-7; no clear D gene. The CDR3 extends over 14 amino acids. The germline V gene encodes CDR1 MNHEY and CDR2 SVGAGI. The germline V and J ends were trimmed by 4 bases and 1 base, with 11 bases remaining between them. CDR3 in DNA: TGTGCCAGCAGTTTCGAGGCAACTTCCTACGAGCAGTACTTC. Its protein product is CASSFEATSYEQYF.

The chain has TRBV30 and TRBJ2-5; 10 bases align to TRBD1. The DNA matches TRBJ2-7 better at its end, which makes the J call doubtful. Germline CDR1 and CDR2: GTSNPN and SVGIG (reference sequence). The CDR3 sequence is 14 residues long. The CDR3 is CAWSPGTGAYEQYF. Here the CDR3 DNA reads TGTGCCTGGAGTCCTGGGACAGGGGCCTACGAGCAGTACTTC.